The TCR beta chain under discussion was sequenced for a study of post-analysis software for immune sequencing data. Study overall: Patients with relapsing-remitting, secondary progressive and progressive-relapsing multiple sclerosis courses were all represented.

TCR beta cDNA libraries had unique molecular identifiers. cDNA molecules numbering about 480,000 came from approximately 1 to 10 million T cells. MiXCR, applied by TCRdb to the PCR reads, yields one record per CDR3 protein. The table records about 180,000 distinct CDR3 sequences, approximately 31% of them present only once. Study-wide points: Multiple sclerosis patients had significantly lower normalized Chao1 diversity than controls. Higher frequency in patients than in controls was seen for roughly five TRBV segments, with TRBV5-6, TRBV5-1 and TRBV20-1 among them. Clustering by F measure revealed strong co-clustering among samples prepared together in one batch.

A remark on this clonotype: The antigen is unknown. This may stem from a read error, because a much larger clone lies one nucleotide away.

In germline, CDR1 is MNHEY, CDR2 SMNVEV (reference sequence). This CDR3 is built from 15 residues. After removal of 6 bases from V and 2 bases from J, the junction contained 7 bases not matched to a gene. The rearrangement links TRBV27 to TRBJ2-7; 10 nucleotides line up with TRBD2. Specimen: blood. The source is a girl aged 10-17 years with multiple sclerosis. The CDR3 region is CASRTSGSLPYEQYF. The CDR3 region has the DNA TGTGCCAGCAGGACTAGCGGGTCTCTCCCCTACGAGCAGTACTTC.